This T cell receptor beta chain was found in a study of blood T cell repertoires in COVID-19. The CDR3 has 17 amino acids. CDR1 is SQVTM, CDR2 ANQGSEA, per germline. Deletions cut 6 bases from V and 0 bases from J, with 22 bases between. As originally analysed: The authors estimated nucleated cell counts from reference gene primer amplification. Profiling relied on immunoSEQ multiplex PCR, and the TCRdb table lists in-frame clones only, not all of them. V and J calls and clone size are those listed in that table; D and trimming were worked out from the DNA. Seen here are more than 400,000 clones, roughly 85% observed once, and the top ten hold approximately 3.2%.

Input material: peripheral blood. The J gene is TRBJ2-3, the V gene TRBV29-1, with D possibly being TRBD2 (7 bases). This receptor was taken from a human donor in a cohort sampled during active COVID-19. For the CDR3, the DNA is TGCAGCGTCCATGGGGGGGCTTTGCGGGCTAGCACAGATACGCAGTATTTT. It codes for CSVHGGALRASTDTQYF.